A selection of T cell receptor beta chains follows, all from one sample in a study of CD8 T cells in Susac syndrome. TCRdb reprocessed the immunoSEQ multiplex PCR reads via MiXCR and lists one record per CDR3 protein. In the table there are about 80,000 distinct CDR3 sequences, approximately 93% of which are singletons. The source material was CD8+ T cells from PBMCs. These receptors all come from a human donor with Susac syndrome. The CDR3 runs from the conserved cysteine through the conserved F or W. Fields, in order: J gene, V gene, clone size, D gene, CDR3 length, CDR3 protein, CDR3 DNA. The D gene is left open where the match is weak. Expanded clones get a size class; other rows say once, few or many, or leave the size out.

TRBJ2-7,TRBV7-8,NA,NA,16,CASSLAGQGWTYEQYF,TGTGCCAGCAGCTTAGCGGGCCAGGGGTGGACCTACGAGCAGTACTTC
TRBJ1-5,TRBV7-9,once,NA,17,CASSQTLVQGLDQPQHF,TGTGCCAGCAGCCAAACTCTCGTGCAGGGATTGGATCAGCCCCAGCATTTT
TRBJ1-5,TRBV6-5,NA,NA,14,CASREGRGAQPQHF,TGTGCCAGCAGAGAGGGAAGGGGCGCTCAGCCCCAGCATTTT
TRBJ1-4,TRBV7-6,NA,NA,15,CASSLHETTNEKLFF,TGTGCCAGCAGCTTGCATGAGACAACTAATGAAAAACTGTTTTTT
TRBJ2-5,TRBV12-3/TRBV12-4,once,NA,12,CASTHSDRAQYF,TGTGCCAGCACCCACTCGGATCGCGCCCAGTACTTC
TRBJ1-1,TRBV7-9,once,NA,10,CASRPRVAFF,TGTGCCAGCAGACCCCGAGTGGCTTTCTTT
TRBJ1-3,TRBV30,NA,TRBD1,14,CAWSTGVSGNTIYF,TGTGCCTGGAGCACAGGGGTCTCTGGAAACACCATATATTTT
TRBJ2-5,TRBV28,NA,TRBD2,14,CASSGREVQETQYF,TGTGCCAGCAGTGGGCGGGAGGTCCAAGAGACCCAGTACTTC
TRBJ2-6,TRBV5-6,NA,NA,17,CASSQTGTFSGANVLTF,TGTGCCAGCAGCCAGACAGGTACCTTCTCTGGGGCCAACGTCCTGACTTTC
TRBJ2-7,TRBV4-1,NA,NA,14,CASSHQAGYYEQYF,TGCGCCAGCAGCCACCAGGCAGGGTACTACGAGCAGTACTTC
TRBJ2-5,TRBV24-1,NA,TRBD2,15,CATSGASGGGETQYF,TGTGCCACCAGTGGGGCTAGCGGAGGAGGGGAGACCCAGTACTTC
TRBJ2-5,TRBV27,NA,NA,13,CASRFGEGGTQYF,TGTGCCAGTCGGTTCGGAGAGGGGGGGACCCAGTACTTC
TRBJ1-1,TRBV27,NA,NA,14,CASRAPGVNTEAFF,TGTGCCAGCCGCGCCCCGGGAGTGAACACTGAAGCTTTCTTT
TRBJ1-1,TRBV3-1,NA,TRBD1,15,CASSQDRISNTEAFF,TGTGCCAGCAGCCAGGACAGGATTTCGAACACTGAAGCTTTCTTT
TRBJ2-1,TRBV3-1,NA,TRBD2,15,CASSPIAGVNNEQFF,TGTGCCAGCAGCCCCATAGCGGGAGTGAACAATGAGCAGTTCTTC
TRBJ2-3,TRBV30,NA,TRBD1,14,CAWSTGVLADTQYF,TGTGCCTGGAGTACAGGGGTTTTGGCAGATACGCAGTATTTT
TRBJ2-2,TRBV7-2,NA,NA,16,CASSLGARGNTGELFF,TGTGCCAGCAGCTTAGGGGCGCGGGGAAACACCGGGGAGCTGTTTTTT
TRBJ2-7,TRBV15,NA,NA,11,CATGERDEQYF,TGTGCCACCGGCGAGAGGGACGAGCAGTACTTC
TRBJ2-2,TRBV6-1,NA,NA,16,CASSRSGGATGGELFF,TGTGCCAGCAGTCGTAGCGGTGGAGCCACCGGCGGGGAGCTGTTTTTT
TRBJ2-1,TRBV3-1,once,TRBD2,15,CASSQEAAGGLLQFF,TGTGCCAGCAGCCAAGAGGCAGCGGGAGGTTTATTGCAGTTCTTC
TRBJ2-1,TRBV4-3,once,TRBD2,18,CASSQDRASGSSYNEQFF,TGCGCCAGCAGCCAGGATCGGGCTAGCGGGAGCTCCTACAATGAGCAGTTCTTC
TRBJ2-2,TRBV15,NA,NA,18,CATSRYPSPDRNTGELFF,TGTGCCACCAGCAGATACCCTAGCCCGGACAGGAACACCGGGGAGCTGTTTTTT
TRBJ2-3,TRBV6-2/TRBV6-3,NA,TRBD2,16,CASGGPEREGTDTQYF,TGTGCCAGCGGGGGACCTGAGCGGGAAGGCACAGATACGCAGTATTTT
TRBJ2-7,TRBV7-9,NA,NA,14,CASSPSVGGYEQYF,TGTGCCAGCAGCCCAAGCGTCGGGGGCTACGAGCAGTACTTC
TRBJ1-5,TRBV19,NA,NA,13,CASADRSNQPQHF,TGTGCCAGCGCAGACAGAAGCAATCAGCCCCAGCATTTT
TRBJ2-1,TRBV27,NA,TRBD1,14,CASSSTGQGYEQFF,TGTGCCAGCAGTTCGACGGGACAGGGCTATGAGCAGTTCTTC
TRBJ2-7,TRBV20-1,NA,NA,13,CSARALASYEQYF,TGCAGTGCTAGGGCCCTTGCCTCCTACGAGCAGTACTTC
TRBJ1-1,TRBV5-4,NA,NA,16,CASSLELFTANTEAFF,TGTGCCAGCAGCCTAGAGTTGTTTACGGCAAACACTGAAGCTTTCTTT
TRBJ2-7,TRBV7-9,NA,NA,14,CASSLEGAGYEQYF,TGTGCCAGCAGCTTGGAGGGCGCGGGGTACGAGCAGTACTTC
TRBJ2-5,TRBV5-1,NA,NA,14,CASSPWLNQETQYF,TGCGCCAGCAGCCCGTGGTTAAACCAAGAGACCCAGTACTTC
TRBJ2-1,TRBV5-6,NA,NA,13,CASSYSTRNEQFF,TGTGCCAGCAGCTACTCCACGCGGAATGAGCAGTTCTTC
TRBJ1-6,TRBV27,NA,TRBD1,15,CASSLRSGGDSPLHF,TGTGCCAGCAGTTTGCGGTCAGGGGGTGATTCACCCCTCCACTTT
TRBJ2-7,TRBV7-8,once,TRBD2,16,CASSQDAGGLSYEQYF,TGTGCCAGCAGTCAGGACGCGGGGGGCCTCTCCTACGAGCAGTACTTC
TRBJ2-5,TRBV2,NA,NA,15,CASSDLRQLQETQYF,TGTGCCAGCAGTGATCTCCGACAGTTACAAGAGACCCAGTACTTC
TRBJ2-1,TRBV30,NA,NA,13,CAWSPPADNEQFF,TGTGCCTGGAGTCCTCCCGCCGACAATGAGCAGTTCTTC
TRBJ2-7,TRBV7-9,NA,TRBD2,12,CASSYGLDEQYF,TGTGCCAGCAGTTATGGACTAGACGAGCAGTACTTC
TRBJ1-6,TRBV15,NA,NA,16,CATSSTRSSYNSPLHF,TGTGCCACCAGCAGCACTAGGAGCTCCTATAATTCACCCCTCCACTTT
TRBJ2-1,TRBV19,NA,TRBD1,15,CASRRGQGLIDEQFF,TGTGCCAGTAGAAGAGGACAGGGACTCATCGATGAGCAGTTCTTC
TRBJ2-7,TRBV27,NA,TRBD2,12,CASTREGDEQYF,TGTGCCAGCACCCGGGAGGGGGACGAGCAGTACTTC
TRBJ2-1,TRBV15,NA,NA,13,CATSRDEVNEQFF,TGTGCCACCAGCAGAGATGAGGTGAATGAGCAGTTCTTC
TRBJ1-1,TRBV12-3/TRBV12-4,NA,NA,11,CASSWGAEAFF,TGTGCCAGCAGTTGGGGTGCTGAAGCTTTCTTT
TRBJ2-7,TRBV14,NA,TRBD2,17,CASSHYRSGGSSYEQYF,TGTGCCAGCAGCCACTACCGTAGCGGGGGCAGCTCCTACGAGCAGTACTTC
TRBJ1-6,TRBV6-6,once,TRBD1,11,CASSPGTALHF,TGTGCCAGCAGTCCAGGGACAGCCCTCCACTTT
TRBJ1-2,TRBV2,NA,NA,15,CASSDLTELLLGYTF,TGTGCCAGCAGTGATTTGACAGAACTACTTCTAGGCTACACCTTC
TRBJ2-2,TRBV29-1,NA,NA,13,CSVAGLRAGELFF,TGCAGCGTTGCAGGCTTGCGGGCCGGGGAGCTGTTTTTT
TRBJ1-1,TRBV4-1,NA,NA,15,CASSQVPGQNTEAFF,TGCGCCAGCAGCCAAGTTCCAGGACAGAACACTGAAGCTTTCTTT
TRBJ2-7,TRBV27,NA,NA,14,CASSLGDGPYEQYF,TGTGCCAGCAGTTTAGGGGACGGACCCTACGAGCAGTACTTC
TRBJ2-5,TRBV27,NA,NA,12,CASSPNLATQYF,TGTGCCAGCAGTCCGAACCTGGCGACCCAGTACTTC